This entry describes one TCR beta chain. Its antigen target is currently unknown. Per-nucleotide qualities are absent, and no much larger clonotype sits a single base away. The sample originates from a study of PD-1 blockade in classical Hodgkin lymphoma (TCRdb year 2020). Study-wide context: The study used CyTOF and TCR beta sequencing to define a peripheral blood immune signature of response to PD-1 blockade in classical Hodgkin lymphoma.

Genomic DNA was isolated using the Qiagen DNeasy kit from unsorted PBMCs as well as from negatively selected CD4+ and CD8+ fractions. Amplification of TCR beta CDR3 regions was done by immunoSEQ multiplex PCR with primers that anneal to V and J segments. Amplification bias was minimized using a synthetic immune receptor repertoire, and residual bias was removed computationally after sequencing. On the authors' methods: Repertoire diversity was quantified as the Shannon entropy index using custom Python scripts. Unsorted, CD4+ and CD8+ repertoires were examined separately, except in combined analyses, for which CD4+ and CD8+ sequences were merged in silico. The clones in this table, taken by TCRdb from immuneACCESS, are in-frame only. Not every clone is retained; where verified, under half of the shortfall comes from an unresolved V gene, and the cause of the rest is unknown. From that table come the V and J calls and clone size; the DNA was used to work out D and trimming. A total of more than 20,000 clones appear in this sample, roughly 94% of them only once. The top ten constitute roughly 6% of the sample.

The sample's time point label, decoded: newly diagnosed, previously untreated cHL patient sample. As a comparison group for the relapsed/refractory trial patients, PBMCs from patients with newly diagnosed, previously untreated classical Hodgkin lymphoma were sequenced. After peripheral blood was drawn into 8 mL Vacutainer Cell Preparation Tubes, PBMCs were isolated by centrifugation and then cryopreserved. Ends trimmed: V by 0 bases, J by 2 bases; bases unmatched to a gene: 3. Based on the germline V gene (reference sequence), the CDR1 and CDR2 sequences are SGHNT and YYREEE. There are 15 amino acids in the CDR3, from cysteine to phenylalanine inclusive. The DNA shown is the 45-base CDR3, in frame from base 1. On the study overall, not on this receptor specifically: The study was restricted to a single clinical trial cohort, and the causes of repertoire differences, possibly disease activity or prior therapy, were left undefined. Baseline TCR diversity was reported to be lower in newly diagnosed patients than in healthy donors and to be lower still in relapsed/refractory patients.

The chain employs TRBV5-4 and TRBJ2-7, and 9 junction bases match TRBD2. The receptor was derived from a human donor with classical Hodgkin lymphoma. Sequencing was performed on peripheral blood mononuclear cells (PBMCs). Here the CDR3 is given as CASSLGRGGAYEQYF. At the DNA level, the sequence is TGTGCCAGCAGCTTGGGACGCGGGGGGGCCTACGAGCAGTACTTC.